Following are 16 T cell receptor beta chains from one sample sequenced in a study of blood T cells in healthy people across ages. The use of a sample-barcoded 5' primer and a J-beta primer mix characterized a second PCR of about 6 to 12 cycles. One entry per CDR3 protein results from TCRdb running MiXCR on the 5' RACE reads. The sample lists over 1,300,000 distinct CDR3 sequences; roughly 59% were seen once. The specimen sequenced was blood. The receptor source for this set is a man aged 18 to 30 in good health.

The V gene is TRBV27, the J gene TRBJ2-7, with 11 bases fitting TRBD1. With 5 bases clipped from V and 4 bases from J, the junction kept 7 bases outside the gene matches. CDR1 and CDR2 (germline): MNHEY, SMNVEV (reference sequence). The CDR3 extends over 15 amino acids. CDR3: CASSKFRDRGYEQYF. The DNA of the CDR3 is TGTGCCAGCAGTAAATTCCGGGACAGGGGGTACGAGCAGTACTTC.

V gene TRBV5-1 combines with J gene TRBJ2-7, with TRBD2 identical over 8 bases. The CDR3 is 16 amino acids. Germline assignment: CDR1 SGHRS and CDR2 YFSETQ. V dropped 4 bases and J dropped 5; count of bases not matched to a gene: 14. CDR3 loop: CASSPRSERAGDEQYF. The CDR3 DNA reads as TGCGCCAGCAGCCCGCGCAGCGAAAGAGCGGGAGACGAGCAGTACTTC.

The V gene is TRBV14, the J gene TRBJ2-7, with D perhaps TRBD1 (6 bases). Germline assignment: CDR1 SGHDN and CDR2 FVKESK. V gave up 0 bases and J gave up 1 base, with 28 bases separating them. This CDR3 is built from 21 residues. The CDR3 nucleotides read TGTGCCAGCAGCCAAGATCCCAGCCCGAGGGGACACGGTCCCCCATCCTACGAGCAGTACTTC. Translated, it gives CASSQDPSPRGHGPPSYEQYF. Using reference TRBV14 and TRBJ2-7 for the parts outside the CDR3, the full variable domain is EAGVTQFPSHSVIEKGQTVTLRCDPISGHDNLYWYRRVMGKEIKFLLHFVKESKQDESGMPNNRFLAERTGGTYSTLKVQPAELEDSGVYFCASSQDPSPRGHGPPSYEQYFGPGTRLTVT.

V gene TRBV7-6 combines with J gene TRBJ1-1, with D perhaps matching TRBD1 (6 bases). From germline, CDR1 is SGHVS and CDR2 FNYEAQ. The length of the CDR3 is 13 residues. V was pared by 5 bases and J by 5 bases, with 12 bases between. CDR3 sequence (DNA): TGTGCCAGCAGCCTACAGGGTTGGACTGAAGCTTTCTTT. Translating gives CASSLQGWTEAFF. Full variable domain (missing parts from reference TRBV7-6 and TRBJ1-1): GAGVSQSPRYKVTKRGQDVALRCDPISGHVSLYWYRQALGQGPEFLTYFNYEAQQDKSGLPNDRFSAERPEGSISTLTIQRTEQRDSAMYRCASSLQGWTEAFFGQGTRLTVV.

This clonotype came up many times. V and J are TRBV9 and TRBJ2-3; perhaps TRBD2 as D (6 bases). CDR1 is SGDLS and CDR2 is YYNGEE in the germline V gene. Trimming removed 3 bases from V and 5 bases from J, with 19 bases in between. The CDR3 is 16 residues long. CDR3 in amino acids: CASSGYRDPGGDTQYF. DNA of the CDR3: TGTGCCAGCAGCGGATACCGGGACCCCGGGGGAGATACGCAGTATTTT.

In DNA, the CDR3 is TGTGCCAGCGACCGCGTGGGAGAAGCCTCCTACGAGCAGTACTTC. Amino acid sequence: CASDRVGEASYEQYF. The chain combines TRBV6-6 with TRBJ2-7; maybe TRBD2 (5 bases). V was cut by 8 bases and J by 0 bases, with 17 bases left in between. There are 15 residues in the CDR3. CDR1 is MNHNY and CDR2 is SVGAGI in the germline V gene (reference sequence).

The rearrangement links TRBV4-1 to TRBJ1-1; 8 nucleotides align to TRBD1. V lost 2 bases and J lost 2; bases outside the gene matches: 4. Germline V lookup: CDR1 MGHRA, CDR2 YSYEKL. The CDR3 covers 15 residues. The CDR3 spells CASSQITGGNTEAFF. DNA of the CDR3: TGCGCCAGCAGCCAAATTACAGGGGGAAACACTGAAGCTTTCTTT.

The table lists this clonotype with many counts. V and J are TRBV25-1 and TRBJ1-2, with D maybe TRBD1 (5 bases). The V and J ends lost 1 base and 6 bases respectively, with 21 bases between them. CDR1 and CDR2 from the germline V gene are MGHDK and SYGVNS. The CDR3 loop spans 17 amino acids. As DNA, the CDR3 is TGTGCCAGCAGTGAATCCTCATCTATCGTGGGGGGTGATGGCTACACCTTC. It is translated as CASSESSSIVGGDGYTF.

This clonotype appeared a few times. The V and J genes are TRBV4-2 and TRBJ2-1, with 7 bases identical to TRBD1. The germline V gene has CDR1 LGHNA and CDR2 YNFKEQ. The CDR3 runs 16 residues. The V segment lost 0 bases and the J segment 7 bases; nucleotides outside the gene matches: 9. The chain's CDR3 is CASSQDPQGEINEQFF. The CDR3 coding sequence is TGTGCCAGCAGCCAAGATCCCCAGGGGGAAATTAATGAGCAGTTCTTC.

The chain employs TRBV29-1 and TRBJ2-7; D possibly corresponds to TRBD2 (5 bases). Trimming stripped 7 bases from V and 5 bases from J, with 18 bases between. CDR3 length: 13 residues. Germline CDR1 reads SQVTM; CDR2 reads ANQGSEA. In DNA, the CDR3 is TGCAGCGCGAGAGGTTTGTTCGGGGACGAGCAGTACTTC. It is translated as CSARGLFGDEQYF.

This clonotype turned up a few times. V usage is TRBV12-3 or TRBV12-4 and J usage is TRBJ2-5; tentatively, D is TRBD2 (6 bases). V was pared by 5 bases and J by 4 bases, with 17 bases between. The CDR3 has 15 amino acids. CDR3 protein: CASSPPLARGETQYF. CDR3 in DNA: TGTGCCAGCAGTCCCCCACTAGCAAGGGGAGAGACCCAGTACTTC.

This clonotype was observed a handful of times. V usage is TRBV15 and J usage is TRBJ2-3, with 7 bases aligning to TRBD2. J was trimmed by 2 bases and V by 3 bases; bases with no gene match: 8. Germline V lookup: CDR1 LNHNV, CDR2 YYDKDF (reference sequence). The CDR3 has 16 residues. CDR3 bases: TGTGCCACCAGCAGGCGGACTAGAACCTACACAGATACGCAGTATTTT. It translates to CATSRRTRTYTDTQYF.

CDR3 sequence reads: CASSPRRALPYEQYF. In nucleotides, the CDR3 is TGTGCCAGCAGTCCCCGCCGGGCCTTACCCTACGAGCAGTACTTC. V gene TRBV12-3 or TRBV12-4 combines with J gene TRBJ2-7; D is unclear. Trimming removed 5 bases at V and 2 bases at J, with 16 bases between. This CDR3 comprises 15 residues.

This clonotype was picked up a small number of times. CDR3 bases: TGTGCCGGGGATAAACTGATCTACGAGCAGTACTTC. Protein product: CAGDKLIYEQYF. The V and J genes are TRBV21-1 and TRBJ2-7. TRBV21-1 counts as a pseudogene. This CDR3 has 12 amino acids.

Of note for this clonotype: Since a much larger clone is just one base distant, this may be a read error. The chain carries TRBV2 and TRBJ1-1; D gene ambiguous. Germline CDR1 and CDR2: SNHLY and FYNNEI. V shed 1 base and J shed 0 bases, with 3 bases lying between them. The CDR3 consists of 13 residues. The CDR3 loop reads CASSEVVNTEAFF. The CDR3 bases are TGTGCCAGCAGTGAAGTGGTGAACACTGAAGCTTTCTTT.

The V call is TRBV14, the J call TRBJ2-3, with 14 nucleotides matching TRBD2. The CDR3 extends over 16 amino acids. J was trimmed by 8 bases and V by 3 bases; bases with no gene match: 7. Germline CDR1 SGHDN, CDR2 FVKESK. CDR3 loop: CASSHQGLAGVRTQYF. Written as DNA, the CDR3 is TGTGCCAGCAGCCACCAGGGACTAGCGGGAGTGCGTACGCAGTATTTT.